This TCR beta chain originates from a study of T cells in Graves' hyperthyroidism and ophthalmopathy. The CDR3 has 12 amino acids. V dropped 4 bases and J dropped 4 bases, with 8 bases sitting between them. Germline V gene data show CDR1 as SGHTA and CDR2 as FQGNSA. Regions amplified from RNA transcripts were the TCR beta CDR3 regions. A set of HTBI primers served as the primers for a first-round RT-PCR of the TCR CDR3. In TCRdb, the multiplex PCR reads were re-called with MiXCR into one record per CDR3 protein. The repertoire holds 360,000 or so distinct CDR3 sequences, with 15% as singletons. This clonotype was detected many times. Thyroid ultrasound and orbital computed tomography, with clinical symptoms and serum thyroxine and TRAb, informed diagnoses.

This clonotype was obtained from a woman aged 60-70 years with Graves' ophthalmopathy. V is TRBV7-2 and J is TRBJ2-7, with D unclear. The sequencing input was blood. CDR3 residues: CASSSPSYEQYF. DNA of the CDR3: TGTGCCAGCAGCTCCCCCTCGTACGAGCAGTACTTC.